This T cell receptor (beta chain) derives from a study of cytomegalovirus exposure and HLA in healthy donors. Primers included in the PCR were 60 Vbeta and 13 Jbeta primers. The authors' processing: Later analysis identified roughly 84 million unique TCR beta chains, about 11 million shared. Measured with immunoSEQ multiplex PCR; TCRdb has only the in-frame clones, and not every one. Clone size and V and J calls were adopted from that table, with D and trimming inferred from the DNA. The repertoire includes about 190,000 clones, 78% of them detected once, and about 14% sits in the top ten. This CDR3 has 16 amino acids.

The V gene is TRBV21-1, the J gene TRBJ1-5; the table's D call TRBD1 went unverified against the DNA. TRBV21-1 is a listed pseudogene. This clonotype was obtained from a woman younger than 45 in good health and CMV-seropositive. The specimen sequenced was PBMCs. The CDR3 sequence is CASYRDKVYSNQPQHF. The CDR3 nucleotides read TGTGCCTCATACCGGGACAAGGTATATAGCAATCAGCCCCAGCATTTT.